This T cell receptor beta chain was captured by sequencing in a study of T cell repertoires in cytomegalovirus infection. The study, taken as a whole, reports: Predominance within the ex vivo response was attributable to HLA-C-restricted CMV-specific TCR beta clonotypes.

MiXCR was run by TCRdb on the reads, yielding one entry per CDR3 protein. The sample holds about 740,000 distinct CDR3 sequences; 35% to 40% are singletons and the top ten take 2.5% to 3.5%. This clonotype was recorded many times. The target antigen is unknown. Trimming cost V 2 bases and J 2 bases, with 10 bases left between them. This CDR3 is 14 amino acids long. The TCR originated in a human donor in good health (CMV status not recorded). Some clones in this sample may be carry-over from other donors' samples. The chain recombines TRBV12-3 or TRBV12-4 with TRBJ2-7, with D perhaps being TRBD1 or TRBD2 (5 bases each). Sequenced input: PBMCs. This CDR3 is CASSLRDGAYEQYF. The CDR3 coding sequence is TGTGCCAGCAGTTTAAGGGACGGAGCCTACGAGCAGTACTTC.